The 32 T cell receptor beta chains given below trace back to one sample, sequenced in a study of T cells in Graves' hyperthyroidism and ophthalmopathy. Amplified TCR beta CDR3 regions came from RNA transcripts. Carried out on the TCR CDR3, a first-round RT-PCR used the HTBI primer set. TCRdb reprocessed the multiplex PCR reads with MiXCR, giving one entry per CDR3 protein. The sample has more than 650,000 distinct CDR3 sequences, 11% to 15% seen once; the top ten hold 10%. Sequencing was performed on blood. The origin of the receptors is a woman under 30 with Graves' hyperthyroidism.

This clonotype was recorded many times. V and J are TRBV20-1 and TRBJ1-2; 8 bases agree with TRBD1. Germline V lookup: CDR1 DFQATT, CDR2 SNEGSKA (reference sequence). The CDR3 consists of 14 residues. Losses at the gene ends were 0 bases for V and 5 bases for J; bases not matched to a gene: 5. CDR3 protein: CSARDYRGSYGYTF. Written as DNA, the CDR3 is TGCAGTGCTAGAGATTACAGGGGGAGTTATGGCTACACCTTC.

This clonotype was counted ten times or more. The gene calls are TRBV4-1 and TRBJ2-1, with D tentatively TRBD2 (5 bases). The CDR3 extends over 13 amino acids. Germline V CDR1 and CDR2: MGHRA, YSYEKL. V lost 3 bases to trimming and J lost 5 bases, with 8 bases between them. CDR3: CASSHDYHNEQFF. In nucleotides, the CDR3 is TGCGCCAGCAGCCACGACTACCACAATGAGCAGTTCTTC.

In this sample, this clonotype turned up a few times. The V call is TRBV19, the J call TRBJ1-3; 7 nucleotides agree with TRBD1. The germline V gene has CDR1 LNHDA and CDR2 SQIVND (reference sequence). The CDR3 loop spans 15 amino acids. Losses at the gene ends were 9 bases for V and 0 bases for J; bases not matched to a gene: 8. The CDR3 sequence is CARDRRDSSGNTIYF. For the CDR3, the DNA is TGTGCCAGGGACAGGAGGGACAGCTCTGGAAACACCATATATTTT.

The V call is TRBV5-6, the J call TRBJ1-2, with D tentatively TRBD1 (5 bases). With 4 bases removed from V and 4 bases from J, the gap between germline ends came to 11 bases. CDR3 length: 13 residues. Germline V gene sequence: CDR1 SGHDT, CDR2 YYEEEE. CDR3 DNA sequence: TGTGCCAGCAGCCGGGTTGGGGGCTATGGCTACACCTTC. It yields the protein CASSRVGGYGYTF.

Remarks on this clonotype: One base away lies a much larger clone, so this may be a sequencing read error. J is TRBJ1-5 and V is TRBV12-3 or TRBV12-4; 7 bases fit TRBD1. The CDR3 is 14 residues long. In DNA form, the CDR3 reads TGTGCCAGCAGTTTAATAGGGGGCAATCAGCCCCGGCATTTT. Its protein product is CASSLIGGNQPRHF.

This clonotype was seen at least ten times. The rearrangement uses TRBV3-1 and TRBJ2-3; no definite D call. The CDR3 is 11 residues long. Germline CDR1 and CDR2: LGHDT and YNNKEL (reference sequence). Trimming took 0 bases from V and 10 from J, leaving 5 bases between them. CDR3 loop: CASSQEGAQYF. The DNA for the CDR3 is TGTGCCAGCAGCCAAGAGGGCGCGCAGTATTTT.

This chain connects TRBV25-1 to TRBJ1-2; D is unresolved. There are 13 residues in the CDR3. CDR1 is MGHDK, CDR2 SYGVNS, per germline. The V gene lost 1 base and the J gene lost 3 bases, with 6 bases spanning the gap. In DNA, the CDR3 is TGTGCCAGCAGTGAATGGGCGGACTATGGCTACACCTTC. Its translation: CASSEWADYGYTF.

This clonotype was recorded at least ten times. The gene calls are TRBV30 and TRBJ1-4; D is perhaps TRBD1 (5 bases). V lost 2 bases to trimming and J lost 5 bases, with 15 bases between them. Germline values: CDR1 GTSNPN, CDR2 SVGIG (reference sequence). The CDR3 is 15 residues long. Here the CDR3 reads CAWSKGLQDNEKLFF. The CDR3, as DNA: TGTGCCTGGAGTAAAGGTCTACAGGACAATGAAAAACTGTTTTTT.

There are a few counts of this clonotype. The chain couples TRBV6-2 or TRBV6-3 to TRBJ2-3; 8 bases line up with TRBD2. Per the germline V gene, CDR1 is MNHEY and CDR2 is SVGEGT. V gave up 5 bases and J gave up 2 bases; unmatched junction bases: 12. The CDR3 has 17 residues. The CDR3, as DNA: TGTGCCAGCAGTCTGCCTAAGCGGGAGTGGGACACAGATACGCAGTATTTT. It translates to CASSLPKREWDTDTQYF.

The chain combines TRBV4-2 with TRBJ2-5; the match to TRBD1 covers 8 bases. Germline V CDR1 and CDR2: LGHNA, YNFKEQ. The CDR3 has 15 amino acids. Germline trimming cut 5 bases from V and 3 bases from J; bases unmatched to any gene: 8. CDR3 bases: TGTGCCAGCAGCGAGCGGACAGGGTATGAAGAGACCCAGTACTTC. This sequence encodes CASSERTGYEETQYF.

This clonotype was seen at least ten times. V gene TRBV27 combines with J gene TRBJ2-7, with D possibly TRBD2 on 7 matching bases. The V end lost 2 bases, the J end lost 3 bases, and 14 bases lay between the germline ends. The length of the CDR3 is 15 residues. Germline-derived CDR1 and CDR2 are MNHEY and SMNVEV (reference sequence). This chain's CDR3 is CASSLRGARFYEQYF. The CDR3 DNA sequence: TGTGCCAGCAGTTTACGGGGGGCGAGGTTCTACGAGCAGTACTTC.

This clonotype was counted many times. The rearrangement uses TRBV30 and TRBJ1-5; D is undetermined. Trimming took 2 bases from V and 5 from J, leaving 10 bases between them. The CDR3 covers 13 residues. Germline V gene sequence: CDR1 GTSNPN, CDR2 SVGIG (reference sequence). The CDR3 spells CAWSIGNYQPQHF. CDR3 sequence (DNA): TGTGCCTGGAGTATAGGGAACTATCAGCCCCAGCATTTT.

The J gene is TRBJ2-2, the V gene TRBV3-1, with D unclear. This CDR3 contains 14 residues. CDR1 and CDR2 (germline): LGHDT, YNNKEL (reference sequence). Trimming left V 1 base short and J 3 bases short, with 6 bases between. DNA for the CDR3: TGTGCCAGCAGCCAAGTATCTTACACCGGGGAGCTGTTTTTT. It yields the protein CASSQVSYTGELFF.

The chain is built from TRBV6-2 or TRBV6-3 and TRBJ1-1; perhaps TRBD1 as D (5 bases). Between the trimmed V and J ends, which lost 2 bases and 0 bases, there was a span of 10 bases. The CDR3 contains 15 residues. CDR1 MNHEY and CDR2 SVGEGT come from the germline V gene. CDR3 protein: CASSYPQGVNTEAFF. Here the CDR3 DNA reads TGTGCCAGCAGTTACCCACAAGGGGTGAACACTGAAGCTTTCTTT.

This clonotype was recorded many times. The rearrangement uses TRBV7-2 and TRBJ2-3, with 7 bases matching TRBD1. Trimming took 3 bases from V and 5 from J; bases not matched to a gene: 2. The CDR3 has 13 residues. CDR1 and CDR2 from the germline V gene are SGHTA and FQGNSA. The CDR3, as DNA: TGTGCCAGCAGCTTCGACAGGGAAGATACGCAGTATTTT. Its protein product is CASSFDREDTQYF.

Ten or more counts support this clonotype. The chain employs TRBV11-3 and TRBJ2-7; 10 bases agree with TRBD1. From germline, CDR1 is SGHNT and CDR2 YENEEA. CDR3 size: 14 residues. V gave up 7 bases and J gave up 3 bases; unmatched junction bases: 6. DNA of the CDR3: TGTGCCAGCACCTCTCGGGACAGGGGCTACGAGCAGTACTTC. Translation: CASTSRDRGYEQYF.

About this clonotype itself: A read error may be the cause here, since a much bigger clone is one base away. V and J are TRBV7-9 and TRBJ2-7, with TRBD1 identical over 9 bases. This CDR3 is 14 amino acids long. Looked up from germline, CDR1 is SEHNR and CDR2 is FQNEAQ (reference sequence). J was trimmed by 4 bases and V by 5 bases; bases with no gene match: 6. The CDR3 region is CASSGDRGVYEQYF. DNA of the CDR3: TGTGCCAGCAGCGGTGACAGGGGGGTTTACGAGCAGTACTTC.

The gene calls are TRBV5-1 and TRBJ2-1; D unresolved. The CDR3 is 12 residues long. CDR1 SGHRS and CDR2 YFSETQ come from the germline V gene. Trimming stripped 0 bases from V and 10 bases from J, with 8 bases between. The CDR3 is CASSLGPQEQFF. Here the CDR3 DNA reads TGCGCCAGCAGCTTGGGACCCCAGGAGCAGTTCTTC.

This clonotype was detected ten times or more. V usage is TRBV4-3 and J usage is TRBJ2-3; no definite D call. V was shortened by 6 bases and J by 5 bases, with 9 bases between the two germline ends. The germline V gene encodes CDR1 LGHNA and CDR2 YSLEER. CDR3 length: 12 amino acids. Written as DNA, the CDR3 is TGCGCCAGCAGTTTTGTCGGAGATACGCAGTATTTT. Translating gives CASSFVGDTQYF.

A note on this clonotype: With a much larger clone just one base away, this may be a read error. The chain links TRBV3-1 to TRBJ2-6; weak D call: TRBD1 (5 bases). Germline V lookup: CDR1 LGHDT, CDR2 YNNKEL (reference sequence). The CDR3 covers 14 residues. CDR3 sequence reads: CASRLDSGAIVLTF. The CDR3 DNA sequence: TGTGCCAGCAGGCTAGACTCTGGGGCCATCGTCCTGACTTTC.

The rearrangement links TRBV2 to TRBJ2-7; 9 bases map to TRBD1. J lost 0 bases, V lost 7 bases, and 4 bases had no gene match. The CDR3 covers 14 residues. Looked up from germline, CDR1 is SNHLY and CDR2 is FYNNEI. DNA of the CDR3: TGTGCCAGCACCTGGGACAGGGACTCCTACGAGCAGTACTTC. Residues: CASTWDRDSYEQYF.

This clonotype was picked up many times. CDR3 loop: CASSLPGSEKLFF. The CDR3 bases are TGTGCCAGCAGTTTGCCAGGGAGCGAAAAACTGTTTTTT. This rearrangement joins TRBV28 to TRBJ1-4, with D maybe TRBD1 (5 bases). This CDR3 has 13 amino acids. CDR1 MDHEN and CDR2 SYDVKM come from the germline V gene. The germline V and J ends were trimmed by 3 bases and 8 bases, with 10 bases remaining between them.

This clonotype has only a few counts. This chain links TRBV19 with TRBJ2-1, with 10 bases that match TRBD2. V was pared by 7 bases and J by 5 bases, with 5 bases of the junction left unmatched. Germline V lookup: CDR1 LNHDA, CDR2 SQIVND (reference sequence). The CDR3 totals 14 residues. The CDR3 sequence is CASNFGLADNEQFF. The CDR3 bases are TGTGCCAGTAACTTCGGACTAGCGGACAATGAGCAGTTCTTC.

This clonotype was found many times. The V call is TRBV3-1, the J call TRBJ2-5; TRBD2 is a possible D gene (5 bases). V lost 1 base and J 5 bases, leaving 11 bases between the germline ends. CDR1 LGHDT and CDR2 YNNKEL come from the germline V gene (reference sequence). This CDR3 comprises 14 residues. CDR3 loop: CASSQVTGWETQYF. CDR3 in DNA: TGTGCCAGCAGCCAAGTAACGGGATGGGAGACCCAGTACTTC.

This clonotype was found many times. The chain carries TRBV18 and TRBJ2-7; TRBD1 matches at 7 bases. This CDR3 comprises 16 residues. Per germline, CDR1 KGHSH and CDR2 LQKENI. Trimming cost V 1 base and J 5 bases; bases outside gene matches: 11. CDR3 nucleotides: TGTGCCAGCTCACCACAACCTCAGGGGGTGCGAAACGAGCAGTACTTC. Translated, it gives CASSPQPQGVRNEQYF.

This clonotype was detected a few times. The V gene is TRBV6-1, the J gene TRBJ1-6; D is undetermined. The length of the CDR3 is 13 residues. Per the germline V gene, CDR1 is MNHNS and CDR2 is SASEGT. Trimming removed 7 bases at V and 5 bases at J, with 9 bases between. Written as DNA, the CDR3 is TGTGCCAGCACGCAGAGGGATAATTCACCCCTCCACTTT. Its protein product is CASTQRDNSPLHF.

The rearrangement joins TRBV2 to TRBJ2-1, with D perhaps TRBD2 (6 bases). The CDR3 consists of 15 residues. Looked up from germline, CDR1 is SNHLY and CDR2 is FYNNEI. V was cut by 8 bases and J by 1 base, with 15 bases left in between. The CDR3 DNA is TGTGCCAGCGGCTCGGCGGGACCGTCCTACAATGAGCAGTTCTTC. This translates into CASGSAGPSYNEQFF.

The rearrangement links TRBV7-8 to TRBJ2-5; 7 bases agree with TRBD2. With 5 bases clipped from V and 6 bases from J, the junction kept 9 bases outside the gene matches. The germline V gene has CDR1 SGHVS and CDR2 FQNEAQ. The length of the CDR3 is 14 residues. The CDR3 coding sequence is TGTGCCAGCAGCGCCGAACTAGCGCGGAAGACCCAGTACTTC. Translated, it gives CASSAELARKTQYF.

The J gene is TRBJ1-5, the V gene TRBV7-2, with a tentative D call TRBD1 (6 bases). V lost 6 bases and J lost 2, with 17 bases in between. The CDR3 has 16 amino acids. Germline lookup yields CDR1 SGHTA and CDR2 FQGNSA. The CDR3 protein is CASSSYTGSGNQPQHF. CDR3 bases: TGTGCCAGCAGTTCCTACACAGGGAGCGGCAATCAGCCCCAGCATTTT.

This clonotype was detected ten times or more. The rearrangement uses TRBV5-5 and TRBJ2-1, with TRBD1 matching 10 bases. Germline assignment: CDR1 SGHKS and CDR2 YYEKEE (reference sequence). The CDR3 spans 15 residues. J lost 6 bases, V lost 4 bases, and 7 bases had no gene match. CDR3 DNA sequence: TGTGCCAGCAGCAGGTTGGGGGACAGGGGCAATGAGCAGTTCTTC. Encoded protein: CASSRLGDRGNEQFF.

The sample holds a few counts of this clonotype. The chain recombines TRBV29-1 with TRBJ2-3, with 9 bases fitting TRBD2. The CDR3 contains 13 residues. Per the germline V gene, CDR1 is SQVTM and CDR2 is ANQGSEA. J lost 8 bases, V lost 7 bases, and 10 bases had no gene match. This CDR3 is CSAWRVAGATQYF. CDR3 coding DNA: TGCAGCGCCTGGAGGGTAGCGGGAGCTACGCAGTATTTT.

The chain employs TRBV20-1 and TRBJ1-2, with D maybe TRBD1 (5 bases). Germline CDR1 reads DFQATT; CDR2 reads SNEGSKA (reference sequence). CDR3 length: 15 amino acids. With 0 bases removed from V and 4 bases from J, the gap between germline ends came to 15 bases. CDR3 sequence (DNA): TGCAGTGCTAGAGATCCAGGCAGGGATCTCTATGGCTACACCTTC. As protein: CSARDPGRDLYGYTF.